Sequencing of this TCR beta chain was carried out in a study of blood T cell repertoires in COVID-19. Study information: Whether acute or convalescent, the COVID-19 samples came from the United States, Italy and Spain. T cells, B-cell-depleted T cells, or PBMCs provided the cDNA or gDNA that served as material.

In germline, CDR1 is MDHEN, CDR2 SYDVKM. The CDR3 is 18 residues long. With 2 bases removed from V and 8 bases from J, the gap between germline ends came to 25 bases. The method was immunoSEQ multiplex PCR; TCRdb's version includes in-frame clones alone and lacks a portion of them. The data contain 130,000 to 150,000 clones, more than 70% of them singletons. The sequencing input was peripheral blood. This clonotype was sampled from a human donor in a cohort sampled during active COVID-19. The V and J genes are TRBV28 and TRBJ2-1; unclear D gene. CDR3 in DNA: TGTGCCAGCAGTTTACATGCGCTCCGGAGACCACCTGTATATGAGCAGTTCTTC. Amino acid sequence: CASSLHALRRPPVYEQFF.